These 10 T cell receptor beta chains were sequenced from one sample in a study of CD8+CD57+ T cells in acquired aplastic anemia. In patients chosen for sequencing, flow cytometry had shown CD8+CD57+ cell expansion. The study profiled TCR beta VDJ and CDR3 using genomic DNA as template. TCRdb re-called the reads through MiXCR, storing one row per CDR3 protein. Of 150,000 or so distinct CDR3 sequences in the sample, approximately 52% are singletons; the top ten hold roughly 12%. The specimen was sorted CD4+, CD8+, or CD8+CD57+ T cells (not recorded which) from PBMCs. The receptor source for this set is a human donor with aplastic anemia.

This clonotype was seen a single time. This chain links TRBV2 with TRBJ1-1, with D perhaps TRBD1 (5 bases). The length of the CDR3 is 14 residues. V gave up 2 bases and J gave up 5 bases, with 12 bases separating them. Germline-derived CDR1 and CDR2 are SNHLY and FYNNEI. The CDR3 spells CASSEMGRETEAFF. The CDR3 nucleotides are TGTGCCAGCAGTGAAATGGGCAGGGAGACTGAAGCTTTCTTT.

The chain joins TRBV6-1 to TRBJ2-1, with 10 nucleotides matching TRBD2. The CDR3 is 16 residues long. Germline V gene data show CDR1 as MNHNS and CDR2 as SASEGT. V lost 6 bases, J lost 3 bases, and 8 bases stayed unmatched. CDR3 in amino acids: CASSLGGTSDYNEQFF. The CDR3 DNA reads TGTGCCAGCAGCCTCGGAGGGACTAGCGACTACAATGAGCAGTTCTTC.

The chain is built from TRBV25-1 and TRBJ1-2, with D unresolved. V was clipped by 3 bases and J by 13 bases, with 12 bases between them. This CDR3 region has 11 residues. The germline V gene has CDR1 MGHDK and CDR2 SYGVNS. CDR3 sequence: CASSELATFTF. Here the CDR3 DNA reads TGTGCCAGCAGTGAGTTAGCGACCTTCACCTTC.

Many counts were recorded for this clonotype. The rearrangement uses TRBV20-1 and TRBJ2-7; D remains ambiguous. Germline-derived CDR1 and CDR2 are DFQATT and SNEGSKA (reference sequence). The length of the CDR3 is 13 residues. Trimming stripped 0 bases from V and 0 bases from J, with 6 bases between. The DNA for the CDR3 is TGCAGTGCTAGAGAACGGAACTCCTACGAGCAGTACTTC. Protein product: CSARERNSYEQYF.

This chain uses TRBV24-1 with TRBJ2-1; 7 bases map to TRBD1. The CDR3 covers 13 residues. The germline gives CDR1 KGHDR, CDR2 SFDVKD. The trim removed 4 bases at V and 7 bases at J, leaving 3 bases unmatched. CDR3 residues: CATSDPGQNEQFF. CDR3 coding DNA: TGTGCCACCAGTGACCCGGGACAGAATGAGCAGTTCTTC.

This clonotype was recorded many times. The J gene is TRBJ2-2, the V gene TRBV5-1; TRBD1 matches 8 bases. J gave up 5 bases and V 2 bases, and 5 bases lay outside the gene matches. CDR1 is SGHRS, CDR2 YFSETQ, per germline. This CDR3 has 15 amino acids. The CDR3: CASSLGRGLTGELFF. In nucleotides, the CDR3 is TGCGCCAGCAGCTTAGGCAGGGGGCTAACCGGGGAGCTGTTTTTT.

This clonotype has a count of ten or more. V usage is TRBV6-5 and J usage is TRBJ2-1; D not resolved. CDR1 MNHEY and CDR2 SVGAGI come from the germline V gene. The CDR3 is made up of 11 amino acids. V dropped 2 bases and J dropped 8 bases, with 4 bases sitting between them. CDR3 nucleotide sequence: TGTGCCAGCAGTTACACTGATGAGCAGTTCTTC. Its translation is CASSYTDEQFF.

The chain links TRBV29-1 to TRBJ1-3, with unresolved D. V was trimmed by 4 bases and J by 0 bases, leaving 7 bases between them. Per germline, CDR1 SQVTM and CDR2 ANQGSEA. The CDR3 loop spans 13 amino acids. CDR3 DNA: TGCAGCGTTGGGTATAGCTCTGGAAACACCATATATTTT. Translating it yields CSVGYSSGNTIYF. Full variable domain (missing parts from reference TRBV29-1 and TRBJ1-3): SAVISQKPSRDICQRGTSLTIQCQVDSQVTMMFWYRQQPGQSLTLIATANQGSEATYESGFVIDKFPISRPNLTFSTLTVSNMSPEDSSIYLCSVGYSSGNTIYFGEGSWLTVV.

The chain joins TRBV4-2 to TRBJ2-5; D unclear. The CDR3 loop spans 16 amino acids. Germline CDR1 LGHNA, CDR2 YNFKEQ. V lost 0 bases and J 2 bases, leaving 13 bases between the germline ends. The CDR3 protein is CASSQDPITEQETQYF. The CDR3 region has the DNA TGTGCCAGCAGCCAAGATCCCATAACAGAACAAGAGACCCAGTACTTC.

The genes are TRBV7-3 and TRBJ2-5; 9 positions agree with TRBD1. CDR1 SGHTA and CDR2 FQGTGA come from the germline V gene. V lost 5 bases, J lost 1 base, and 5 bases stayed unmatched. CDR3 length: 15 amino acids. CDR3 residues: CASSRTGDSQETQYF. CDR3 in DNA: TGTGCCAGCAGCAGGACAGGGGACTCCCAAGAGACCCAGTACTTC. The full variable domain, completed using reference TRBV7-3 and TRBJ2-5, is GAGVSQTPSNKVTEKGKYVELRCDPISGHTALYWYRQSLGQGPEFLIYFQGTGAADDSGLPNDRFFAVRPEGSVSTLKIQRTERGDSAVYLCASSRTGDSQETQYFGPGTRLLVL.